The sequence of this T cell receptor beta chain was determined in a study of cytomegalovirus exposure and HLA in healthy donors. The PCR ran on 60 Vbeta and 13 Jbeta primers. The assay was immunoSEQ multiplex PCR, and TCRdb's table has in-frame clones only and misses some. The sample includes some 120,000 clones, approximately 75% of them seen just once. The germline V gene encodes CDR1 SEHNR and CDR2 FQNEAQ (reference sequence). The J segment lost 5 bases and the V segment lost 5 bases, leaving 14 bases of the junction unmatched. There are 17 residues in the CDR3. The chain links TRBV7-9 to TRBJ1-4, with TRBD1 matching over 7 bases. The source is a man under 40 in good health and CMV-seronegative. Sample: PBMCs. The CDR3 spells CASSTRTGREGNEKLFF. The CDR3, as DNA: TGTGCCAGCAGCACGCGGACAGGAAGAGAAGGGAATGAAAAACTGTTTTTT.